Presented here are 10 T cell receptor beta chains from one specimen sequenced in a study of shared clonotypes between healthy human individuals. The assay was immunoSEQ multiplex PCR, and TCRdb's table has in-frame clones only and misses some. The repertoire holds about 2.1 million clones, with 85% to 95% as singletons. Naive CD8 cells, CD45RO-negative and positively selected for CCR7, excluded terminally differentiated effector memory CD45RA+ cells. Input material: naive CD8+ T cells from PBMCs. These receptors originate from a man aged 18 to 29 in good health. Some clones in this sample may be carry-over from other donors' samples.

A remark on this clone: This may be a read error: a much more frequent sequence differs by one nucleotide. The rearrangement uses TRBV7-6 and TRBJ1-1, with D unresolved. V was trimmed by 5 bases and J by 0 bases, leaving 1 base between them. Germline lookup yields CDR1 SGHVS and CDR2 FNYEAQ. The CDR3 covers 11 residues. CDR3: CASSMNTEAFF. The CDR3, as DNA: TGTGCCAGCAGCATGAACACTGAAGCTTTCTTT.

The chain combines TRBV10-2 with TRBJ2-3; D might be TRBD1 (6 bases). V lost 0 bases and J 6 bases, leaving 7 bases between the germline ends. This CDR3 spans 13 amino acids. Germline CDR1 and CDR2: WSHSY and SAAADI. The chain's CDR3 is CASSESRGDTQYF. The CDR3 DNA follows: TGCGCCAGCAGTGAGTCGAGGGGGGATACGCAGTATTTT.

This clone came up a few times. This sequence joins TRBV7-9 and TRBJ1-5; 9 bases match TRBD1. Germline CDR1 is SEHNR and CDR2 is FQNEAQ (reference sequence). This CDR3 region has 15 residues. V shed 4 bases and J 6 bases; nucleotides not matched to a gene: 7. CDR3 in amino acids: CASSSQGAFGQPQHF. The CDR3 coding sequence is TGTGCCAGCAGCTCACAGGGGGCGTTCGGTCAGCCCCAGCATTTT.

The V call is TRBV27, the J call TRBJ2-1, with a tentative D call TRBD2 (5 bases). Germline V gene lookup returns CDR1 MNHEY and CDR2 SMNVEV (reference sequence). V was pared by 3 bases and J by 1 base, with 16 bases between. The CDR3 has 17 amino acids. For the CDR3, the DNA is TGTGCCAGCAGTTTGTTAGCCGGGGTAGTTTCCTACAATGAGCAGTTCTTC. It is translated as CASSLLAGVVSYNEQFF.

V and J are TRBV19 and TRBJ1-4; TRBD1 might be the D (6 bases). This CDR3 has 16 amino acids. In germline, CDR1 is LNHDA, CDR2 SQIVND (reference sequence). Trimming took off 5 bases at V and 0 bases at J, with 13 bases between the two ends. CDR3 DNA sequence: TGTGCCAGTAGTTTGGGGGGCTTTGCAACTAATGAAAAACTGTTTTTT. Encoded protein: CASSLGGFATNEKLFF.

Here the CDR3 reads CSVRGQGKDYGYTF. The CDR3, as DNA: TGCAGCGTTCGTGGACAGGGAAAAGACTATGGCTACACCTTC. V and J are TRBV29-1 and TRBJ1-2; 8 bases match TRBD1. The germline CDR1 and CDR2 sequences are SQVTM and ANQGSEA. The CDR3 runs to 14 residues. V shed 5 bases, J shed 3 bases, and the junction held 8 bases outside the gene matches.

This clone was observed a single time. The chain joins TRBV27 to TRBJ1-1; a possible D gene is TRBD1 (5 bases). In germline, CDR1 is MNHEY, CDR2 SMNVEV (reference sequence). Trimming stripped 1 base from V and 0 bases from J, with 18 bases between. This CDR3 contains 18 residues. DNA of the CDR3: TGTGCCAGCAGTTTATGGGGGACGAGGGCTGGAATGAACACTGAAGCTTTCTTT. Translation gives CASSLWGTRAGMNTEAFF.

This rearrangement joins TRBV28 to TRBJ2-7; 8 bases fit TRBD1. Germline V gene data show CDR1 as MDHEN and CDR2 as SYDVKM. V dropped 2 bases and J dropped 0; count of bases not matched to a gene: 12. This CDR3 is built from 18 residues. The CDR3, as DNA: TGTGCCAGCAGTTTAGCCGGCAGGGGGCGCAGGCTCTCCTACGAGCAGTACTTC. This gives the protein CASSLAGRGRRLSYEQYF.

The chain joins TRBV10-3 to TRBJ2-1; 7 bases align to TRBD2. CDR1 ENHRY and CDR2 SYGVKD come from the germline V gene. With 2 bases clipped from V and 5 bases from J, the junction kept 3 bases outside the gene matches. CDR3 size: 14 residues. The CDR3 loop is CAISESLADNEQFF. The CDR3 coding sequence is TGTGCCATCAGTGAGAGCCTAGCGGACAATGAGCAGTTCTTC.

V and J are TRBV7-8 and TRBJ2-6, with TRBD1 matching 7 bases. The CDR3 loop spans 17 amino acids. CDR1 and CDR2 (germline): SGHVS, FQNEAQ. J lost 3 bases, V lost 1 base, and 6 bases had no gene match. The chain's CDR3 is CASSLGDRAGGANVLTF. The CDR3 coding sequence is TGTGCCAGCAGCTTAGGAGACAGGGCCGGTGGGGCCAACGTCCTGACTTTC.